This TCR beta chain was profiled in a study of blood T cell repertoires in COVID-19 (dated by TCRdb to about 2020). A note on the overall study: The collaborator samples originated in the United States, Italy and Spain and spanned the acute and convalescent phases of COVID-19. The prospective study material was composed of cDNA or gDNA derived from T cells, B-cell-depleted T cells, or PBMCs. The dataset comprised deeply sampled blood TCRbeta repertoires from subjects exposed to, actively infected with, or recovered from COVID-19. The repertoires were made available in a free public database intended to serve as a resource for research on the immune response to SARS-CoV-2. The samples were drawn from the first 160 participants of the ongoing ImmuneRACE study and from 1,254 subjects provided by 6 global collaborators. Nearly every sample came with metadata listing a de-identified subject ID, COVID-19 status, age in years and sex. Where available, HLA class I and class II types were taken from metadata supplied by the sample provider and were not determined by assay-based typing.

Collaborating institutions collected whole blood in K2EDTA tubes following their own protocols. For TCRbeta analysis, collaborator samples were shipped as frozen whole blood, as isolated PBMCs, or as DNA extracted from either sample type. Overall results and qualifications from the work: The quantity of clinical and demographic metadata differed by source and by participant and was supplied without curation.

At the junction V is shortened by 2 bases and J by 4 bases, with 8 bases in between. From its cysteine to its phenylalanine, the CDR3 spans 13 amino acids. Here the CDR3 DNA is all that survives: 39 bases in frame from base 1. Via the germline V gene, CDR1 is MDHEN and CDR2 SYDVKM. TCRbeta CDR3 regions were amplified from genomic DNA using the immunoSEQ Assay, a bias-controlled multiplex PCR. On the study's bioinformatics: The number of nucleated cells in each sample was estimated by amplification of reference gene primers within the assay. To quantify the absolute abundance of each unique TCRbeta CDR3 rearrangement, sequence reads were collapsed and filtered. For each sample, productive Simpson clonality was calculated by taking the square root of Simpson's diversity index across productive rearrangements. This immuneACCESS table, as held by TCRdb, lists in-frame sequences with V and J called but not all clones. Of the missing ones, under half trace to an unresolved V gene in checked studies; the others have no known cause. V, J and clone size are taken as reported in that table, and D and trimming were inferred from the DNA itself. Present in this sample are about 250,000 clones, approximately 80% of which were seen just once. Around 4.7% of the sample rests with the top ten.

As for this clone: What antigen it recognizes has not been identified. No qualities accompany the bases; no much larger clone lies one base away.

The sequenced material came from peripheral blood. The clonotype originates from a woman in her 70s with acute or convalescent COVID-19. The chain links TRBV28 with TRBJ1-2, with the D gene not clear enough to name. The DNA sequence follows: TGTGCCAGCAGTTTAATGGAGGCCTATGGCTACACCTTC. Its coded protein is CASSLMEAYGYTF.